A selection of T cell receptor beta chains follows, all from one sample in a study of T cells in Graves' hyperthyroidism and ophthalmopathy. TCRdb called the multiplex PCR reads again in MiXCR, with one record for every CDR3 protein. The sample carries fewer than 700,000 distinct CDR3 sequences, about a sixth recorded once. Sequenced input: blood. The receptors shown here come from a woman younger than 45 with Graves' hyperthyroidism. Both conserved end residues are part of each CDR3. D genes are given only for firm matches. Clone size is given for some rows only: seen once, a few or many times, or a class if the clone is expanded.

TRBJ1-4 | . | TRBD1 | TRBV13 | TGTGCCAGCACCATTAACAGGGGATCGAGTGAAAAACTGTTTTTT | CASTINRGSSEKLFF
TRBJ1-5 | many | . | TRBV28 | TGTGCCAGCAGTGCCAATCAGCCCCAGCATTTT | CASSANQPQHF
TRBJ2-1 | many | TRBD2 | TRBV20-1 | TGCAGTGCTGGGGGACTAGCGGGGAATGAGCAGTTCTTC | CSAGGLAGNEQFF
TRBJ2-1 | few | . | TRBV12-3/TRBV12-4 | TGTGCCAGCACCCTAAGACTAGAAGAGCAGTTCTTC | CASTLRLEEQFF
TRBJ1-6 | few | . | TRBV5-1 | TGCGCCAGCAGCTTGGCCGGGACGGTGTTATCACCCCTCCACTTT | CASSLAGTVLSPLHF
TRBJ2-1 | many | . | TRBV7-2 | TGTGCCAGCAGCGAACAAGCGAGCTACAATGAGCAGTTCTTC | CASSEQASYNEQFF
TRBJ1-5 | many | . | TRBV28 | TGTGCCAGCAGTGGGTTTTCCGGCCCTAATCAGCCCCAGCATTTT | CASSGFSGPNQPQHF
TRBJ2-3 | . | . | TRBV29-1 | TGCAGCGTTGAAGTATTGGACGGCTCCCTCACAGATACGCAGTATTTT | CSVEVLDGSLTDTQYF
TRBJ2-7 | many | . | TRBV7-2 | TGTGCCAGCAGCTTATACGGGGAGCACTACGAGCAGTACTTC | CASSLYGEHYEQYF
TRBJ2-5 | many | . | TRBV7-2 | TGTGCCAGCAGTTCTAGAAGGCAGTTGGGGACCCAGTACTTC | CASSSRRQLGTQYF
TRBJ2-5 | few | TRBD2 | TRBV7-3 | TGTGCCAGCAGCCCAGGACTAGCGGGAGTTGAAGAGACCCAGTACTTC | CASSPGLAGVEETQYF
TRBJ2-1 | many | TRBD2 | TRBV20-1 | TGCAGTGCTATAGTGACTAGCGCGCACTACAATGAGCAGTTCTTC | CSAIVTSAHYNEQFF
TRBJ2-1 | many | . | TRBV30 | TGTGCCTGGAGTGTACTGGGTTCCTACAATGAGCAGTTCTTC | CAWSVLGSYNEQFF
TRBJ2-3 | many | . | TRBV5-1 | TGCGCCAGCAGCTTAGGGCGGGATCCCACAGATACGCAGTATTTT | CASSLGRDPTDTQYF
TRBJ1-5 | . | . | TRBV19 | TGTGCCAGTAGTATCGGGGGGGCTAGCAATCAGCCCCAGCATTTT | CASSIGGASNQPQHF
TRBJ2-5 | many | TRBD1 | TRBV2 | TGTGCCAGCGCTCCGGGACAGTTTTTCGAGACCCAGTACTTC | CASAPGQFFETQYF
TRBJ2-7 | . | . | TRBV4-1 | TGCGCCAGCAGCACCGAGTTTGGGGGACCCAACTACGAGCAGTACTTC | CASSTEFGGPNYEQYF
TRBJ2-3 | many | . | TRBV5-6 | TGTGCCAGCAGCATACAGGGAAGCACAGATACGCAGTATTTT | CASSIQGSTDTQYF
TRBJ2-3 | few | . | TRBV4-3 | TGCGCCAGCAGCCAAGATCGGGCCGGAGCAGATACGCAGTATTTT | CASSQDRAGADTQYF
TRBJ2-7 | many | TRBD1 | TRBV6-1 | TGTGCCAGCAGTCGGACAGGGTACGAGCAGTACTTC | CASSRTGYEQYF
TRBJ2-3 | few | TRBD1 | TRBV5-1 | TGCGCCAGCAGCTTGGACCGACAGGGGGCGGGAGATACGCAGTATTTT | CASSLDRQGAGDTQYF
TRBJ2-1 | many | TRBD2 | TRBV6-2/TRBV6-3 | TGTGCCAGCACCGACCTAGCGGACAATGAGCAGTTCTTC | CASTDLADNEQFF
TRBJ2-7 | many | . | TRBV28 | TGTGCCAGCAGCTCTGACAGACACGAGCAGTACTTC | CASSSDRHEQYF
TRBJ2-3 | few | TRBD2 | TRBV7-8 | TGTGCCAGCAGCTCCAGACTAGCGGGAGCTCGCACAGATACGCAGTATTTT | CASSSRLAGARTDTQYF
TRBJ1-3 | . | TRBD1 | TRBV20-1 | TGCAGTGCTTTCGGGACAGCCGCTTCTGGAAACACCATATATTTT | CSAFGTAASGNTIYF
TRBJ2-5 | few | TRBD1 | TRBV7-9 | TGTGCCAGCAGCCCGGGACAGTCAACTCTTGAGACCCAGTACTTC | CASSPGQSTLETQYF
TRBJ2-3 | many | . | TRBV28 | TGTGCCAGCAGTACCCCAAGACTAGGGACAGATACGCAGTATTTT | CASSTPRLGTDTQYF
TRBJ1-5 | . | . | TRBV20-1 | TGCAGTGCTAGAGACAGGGTGTATAGCAATCAGCCCCAGCATTTT | CSARDRVYSNQPQHF
TRBJ1-1 | many | . | TRBV29-1 | TGCAGCGTTGCTACGTACTCTGAAGCTTTCTTT | CSVATYSEAFF
TRBJ2-7 | . | . | TRBV6-1 | TGTGCCAGCAGTATGATGCAGGGCTCCTACGAGCAGTACTTC | CASSMMQGSYEQYF
TRBJ2-2 | few | . | TRBV27 | TGTGCCAGCAGTTTTTCGCTCACCGGGGAGCTGTTTTTT | CASSFSLTGELFF
TRBJ2-1 | many | TRBD2 | TRBV12-3/TRBV12-4 | TGTGCCAGCAGCCCCCGTCTAGCGGGAGTTTGGAATGAGCAGTTCTTC | CASSPRLAGVWNEQFF
TRBJ2-7 | many | . | TRBV11-2 | TGTGCCAGCAGCTTAGACGGGCTCTACGAGCAGTACTTC | CASSLDGLYEQYF
TRBJ2-4 | . | . | TRBV28 | TGTGCCAGCAGTCCCGCCGGTCTAGCCAAAAACATTCAGTACTTC | CASSPAGLAKNIQYF
TRBJ2-7 | once | . | TRBV3-1 | TGTGCCAGCAGCCCAGCCACGGTGCACAGCTATACCGACTCCTACGGGCAGTACTTC | CASSPATVHSYTDSYGQYF
TRBJ2-2 | many | TRBD2 | TRBV6-2/TRBV6-3 | TGTGCCAGCAGTAGACTAGTGCTCGGAGCGGGGACCGGGGAGCTGTTTTTT | CASSRLVLGAGTGELFF
TRBJ2-1 | . | . | TRBV7-3 | TGTGCCAGCAGCCGACCCGACATCAATGAGCAGTTCTTC | CASSRPDINEQFF
TRBJ1-5 | many | TRBD1 | TRBV12-3/TRBV12-4 | TGTGCCAGCAGTTTAGGTGACAGGGGGATTGGCCAGCCCCAGCATTTT | CASSLGDRGIGQPQHF
TRBJ1-2 | many | TRBD1 | TRBV2 | TGTGCCAGCAGTGGGCAGGGGGCGCGGGGCTATGGCTACACCTTC | CASSGQGARGYGYTF
TRBJ1-1 | many | TRBD1 | TRBV28 | TGTGCCAGCAGGGCCGACAGGGGGCGCACTGAAGCTTTCTTT | CASRADRGRTEAFF
TRBJ1-2 | few | TRBD1 | TRBV24-1 | TGTGCCACCAGTGACCAGACAGGGGACTATGGCTACACCTTC | CATSDQTGDYGYTF
TRBJ2-7 | many | TRBD2 | TRBV2 | TGTGCCAGCATGACTAGCGGGAGAGGGGACGAGCAGTACTTC | CASMTSGRGDEQYF
TRBJ1-5 | many | . | TRBV5-1 | TGCGCCAGCAGCTTGGGCCCGGTGGAAAGCAATCAGCCCCAGCATTTT | CASSLGPVESNQPQHF
TRBJ2-5 | many | TRBD2 | TRBV3-1 | TGTGCCAGCAGCCAAGATACGGGGGGTCAAGAGACCCAGTACTTC | CASSQDTGGQETQYF
TRBJ1-2 | many | . | TRBV6-1 | TGTGCCAGCAAAGGCGCCGGGGAAAGCTACACCTTC | CASKGAGESYTF